This TCR beta chain is from a study of cytomegalovirus exposure and HLA in healthy donors. On the study more broadly: Membership in the Caucasian-associated ancestry cluster was found for about 84% of about 430 genotyped donors. Study-wide points: In an earlier analysis, in some 500 donors, most V segments appeared productive either ~87% or ~30% of the time.

Only a few counts were recorded for this clone. Its antigen remains unidentified. PCR used 60 Vbeta primers and 13 Jbeta primers. Libraries were prepared by immunoSEQ multiplex PCR; TCRdb keeps only in-frame clonotypes and omits some of them. The profile covers 150,000 to 200,000 clones, with around 77% appearing a single time and about 1% taken by the ten largest. Trimming took 10 bases from V and 0 from J, leaving 11 bases between them. This CDR3 is built from 13 residues. Germline V gene sequence: CDR1 SNHLY, CDR2 FYNNEI. The source material was PBMCs. The chain employs TRBV2 and TRBJ2-3; D not resolved. The TCR originated in a woman aged 40 to 50 in good health and CMV-seronegative. The CDR3 bases are TGTGCCACAACAGCTTCTAGCACAGATACGCAGTATTTT. Amino acid sequence: CATTASSTDTQYF. Together with reference TRBV2 and TRBJ2-3, the CDR3 gives the full variable domain: EPEVTQTPSHQVTQMGQEVILRCVPISNHLYFYWYRQILGQKVEFLVSFYNNEISEKSEIFDDQFSVERPDGSNFTLKIRSTKLEDSAMYFCATTASSTDTQYFGPGTRLTVL.